Listed here are 18 T cell receptor beta chains from one sample, sequenced in a study of T-cell memory formation after mild COVID-19. TCRdb re-derived calls from the 5' RACE reads in MiXCR, one entry per CDR3 protein. The sample contains approximately 560,000 distinct CDR3 sequences, roughly 17% of which appear only once. The specimen was PBMCs or a T cell subset sorted from them (not recorded which). The receptors were sampled from an adult woman who had mild COVID-19 (a few samples of this study predate the infection). Cell type and time point are not known.

This clonotype was observed many times. The chain uses TRBV5-1 and TRBJ2-3; D tentatively reads TRBD1 or TRBD2 (5 bases each). V lost 4 bases, J lost 4 bases, and 16 bases lay in between. The CDR3 is made up of 15 amino acids. The germline CDR1 and CDR2 sequences are SGHRS and YFSETQ. The CDR3 DNA sequence: TGCGCCAGCAGCCCGAATCTCAGGGACGCAGATACGCAGTATTTT. As protein: CASSPNLRDADTQYF.

This clonotype showed up just a few times. The genes are TRBV7-9 and TRBJ2-3; 12 nucleotides match TRBD2. CDR1 is SEHNR, CDR2 FQNEAQ, per germline (reference sequence). V lost 4 bases, J lost 5 bases, and 19 bases stayed unmatched. This CDR3 spans 20 amino acids. The CDR3 loop reads CASSSLMGLAGGPGKDTQYF. The CDR3 DNA follows: TGTGCCAGCAGCTCCCTCATGGGGCTAGCGGGAGGGCCCGGTAAAGATACGCAGTATTTT.

This clonotype came up a few times. The rearrangement uses TRBV3-1 and TRBJ2-4, with D hard to call. Germline V lookup: CDR1 LGHDT, CDR2 YNNKEL (reference sequence). This CDR3 is built from 14 residues. Trimming removed 7 bases at V and 8 bases at J, with 18 bases between. As DNA, the CDR3 is TGTGCCAGCAAGCAACAGAGTGCATCGGACATTCAGTACTTC. Protein product: CASKQQSASDIQYF.

A few counts support this clonotype. V usage is TRBV18 and J usage is TRBJ1-2, with 7 bases matching TRBD1. With V trimmed by 3 bases and J by 5 bases, 3 bases remained unmatched. The CDR3 length is 13 residues. Germline assignment: CDR1 KGHSH and CDR2 LQKENI. This CDR3 reads CASSPPGGYGYTF. The CDR3 coding sequence is TGTGCCAGCTCACCTCCAGGGGGTTATGGCTACACCTTC.

The rearrangement uses TRBV24-1 and TRBJ2-7, with D perhaps matching TRBD1 (5 bases). CDR3 length: 15 residues. The V and J ends lost 11 bases and 2 bases respectively, with 21 bases between them. CDR1 and CDR2 (germline): KGHDR, SFDVKD. The CDR3 spells CAITEVQGPTYEQYF. The DNA for the CDR3 is TGTGCCATCACAGAGGTTCAGGGCCCAACCTACGAGCAGTACTTC.

This rearrangement joins TRBV3-1 to TRBJ2-3; a possible D gene is TRBD2 (5 bases). V was shortened by 2 bases and J by 5 bases, with 14 bases between the two germline ends. Germline lookup yields CDR1 LGHDT and CDR2 YNNKEL (reference sequence). This CDR3 spans 15 amino acids. CDR3 sequence (DNA): TGTGCCAGCAGCCAACAGAGGTTGGCGGGAGATACGCAGTATTTT. This gives the protein CASSQQRLAGDTQYF.

The chain joins TRBV7-3 to TRBJ2-5; D perhaps matches TRBD1 (5 bases). There are 15 residues in the CDR3. Germline CDR1 reads SGHTA; CDR2 reads FQGTGA. Trimming removed 5 bases from V and 1 base from J, with 14 bases in between. Here the CDR3 DNA reads TGTGCCAGCAGCCCCGGTCCTAGGGGCCAAGAGACCCAGTACTTC. Its translation is CASSPGPRGQETQYF. Drawing the rest from reference TRBV7-3 and TRBJ2-5, the complete variable domain is GAGVSQTPSNKVTEKGKYVELRCDPISGHTALYWYRQSLGQGPEFLIYFQGTGAADDSGLPNDRFFAVRPEGSVSTLKIQRTERGDSAVYLCASSPGPRGQETQYFGPGTRLLVL.

The table lists this clonotype with a few counts. The chain uses TRBV6-5 and TRBJ1-2, with D possibly being TRBD1 (5 bases). Between the trimmed V and J ends, which lost 6 bases and 4 bases, there was a span of 12 bases. The germline gives CDR1 MNHEY, CDR2 SVGAGI. CDR3 length equals 13 residues. In DNA, the CDR3 is TGTGCCAGCAGGGACCAGGGTACCTATGGCTACACCTTC. Amino acid sequence: CASRDQGTYGYTF.

The V call is TRBV18, the J call TRBJ1-2; possible D gene TRBD1, 5 bases. CDR3 length: 15 residues. From germline, CDR1 is KGHSH and CDR2 LQKENI. The V end lost 3 bases, the J end lost 4 bases, and 15 bases lay between the germline ends. CDR3 in DNA: TGTGCCAGCTCACCGGGCGGGGCCACCTCCTATGGCTACACCTTC. Protein sequence: CASSPGGATSYGYTF.

In this sample, this clonotype turned up a few times. The gene calls are TRBV6-5 and TRBJ1-1; 9 nucleotides match TRBD1. V dropped 0 bases and J dropped 5; count of bases not matched to a gene: 4. The length of the CDR3 is 15 residues. Per germline, CDR1 MNHEY and CDR2 SVGAGI. The CDR3 reads CASSYSGTGRTEAFF. The CDR3 nucleotides are TGTGCCAGCAGTTACTCCGGGACAGGGCGAACTGAAGCTTTCTTT.

This clonotype was recorded a few times. This chain uses TRBV25-1 with TRBJ1-1; tentatively, D is TRBD1 (5 bases). Trimming cost V 4 bases and J 1 base, with 10 bases left between them. This CDR3 comprises 14 residues. CDR1 and CDR2 (germline): MGHDK, SYGVNS. The CDR3 protein is CASSAAGKNTEAFF. CDR3 in DNA: TGTGCCAGCAGTGCGGCAGGGAAGAACACTGAAGCTTTCTTT.

V usage is TRBV7-9 and J usage is TRBJ2-3; unclear D gene. The CDR3 runs to 16 residues. V was cut by 5 bases and J by 1 base, with 16 bases left in between. Germline assignment: CDR1 SEHNR and CDR2 FQNEAQ (reference sequence). The CDR3 sequence: CASSRTGPQGTDTQYF. CDR3 DNA: TGTGCCAGCAGCCGAACCGGGCCTCAGGGCACAGATACGCAGTATTTT. Together with reference TRBV7-9 and TRBJ2-3, the CDR3 gives the full variable domain: DTGVSQNPRHKITKRGQNVTFRCDPISEHNRLYWYRQTLGQGPEFLTYFQNEAQLEKSRLLSDRFSAERPKGSFSTLEIQRTEQGDSAMYLCASSRTGPQGTDTQYFGPGTRLTVL.

This clonotype was observed a few times. This sequence joins TRBV5-1 and TRBJ2-7, with D uncertain. Germline V CDR1 and CDR2: SGHRS, YFSETQ. This CDR3 is built from 14 residues. The germline V and J ends were trimmed by 6 bases and 3 bases, with 16 bases remaining between them. The CDR3 nucleotides read TGCGCCAGCAACTCCGATACCCTGAACTACGAGCAGTACTTC. Translated: CASNSDTLNYEQYF.

The V and J genes are TRBV10-3 and TRBJ2-3; 12 bases align to TRBD2. Germline trimming cut 8 bases from V and 0 bases from J; bases unmatched to any gene: 9. The CDR3 runs 17 residues. Germline V CDR1 and CDR2: ENHRY, SYGVKD. CDR3 sequence (DNA): TGTGCCATCGGGAGAAGTGGGACTAGCGGGAGCACAGATACGCAGTATTTT. This encodes CAIGRSGTSGSTDTQYF.

This clonotype was counted many times. The gene calls are TRBV5-1 and TRBJ1-1; 9 bases agree with TRBD1. V was pared by 4 bases and J by 8 bases, with 6 bases of the junction left unmatched. This CDR3 region has 13 residues. Germline CDR1 SGHRS, CDR2 YFSETQ. In DNA, the CDR3 is TGCGCCAGCAGCCCACAGGGGGCGCGGGAAGCTTTCTTT. Protein sequence: CASSPQGAREAFF. Full variable domain (missing parts from reference TRBV5-1 and TRBJ1-1): KAGVTQTPRYLIKTRGQQVTLSCSPISGHRSVSWYQQTPGQGLQFLFEYFSETQRNKGNFPGRFSGRQFSNSRSEMNVSTLELGDSALYLCASSPQGAREAFFGQGTRLTVV.

The rearrangement uses TRBV12-3 or TRBV12-4 and TRBJ2-7, with TRBD2 as a possible D gene (6 bases). The CDR3 extends over 16 amino acids. With 5 bases removed from V and 4 bases from J, the gap between germline ends came to 21 bases. The DNA of the CDR3 is TGTGCCAGCAGTCCGAAACAGCGGGCCGCTGGTTACGAGCAGTACTTC. This sequence encodes CASSPKQRAAGYEQYF.

The chain uses TRBV24-1 and TRBJ1-2; tentatively, D is TRBD1 (5 bases). The CDR3 spans 12 residues. V shed 5 bases and J shed 2 bases, with 5 bases lying between them. Germline-derived CDR1 and CDR2 are KGHDR and SFDVKD. The CDR3 sequence is CATSAGNYGYTF. CDR3 DNA: TGTGCCACCAGTGCAGGGAACTATGGCTACACCTTC.

V is TRBV24-1 and J is TRBJ2-7, with 7 bases matching TRBD1. This CDR3 region has 15 residues. In germline, CDR1 is KGHDR, CDR2 SFDVKD. Germline trimming cut 4 bases from V and 1 base from J; bases unmatched to any gene: 6. As DNA, the CDR3 is TGTGCCACCAGTGACCCCCCCAGGGGGTCCTACGAGCAGTACTTC. It specifies CATSDPPRGSYEQYF.